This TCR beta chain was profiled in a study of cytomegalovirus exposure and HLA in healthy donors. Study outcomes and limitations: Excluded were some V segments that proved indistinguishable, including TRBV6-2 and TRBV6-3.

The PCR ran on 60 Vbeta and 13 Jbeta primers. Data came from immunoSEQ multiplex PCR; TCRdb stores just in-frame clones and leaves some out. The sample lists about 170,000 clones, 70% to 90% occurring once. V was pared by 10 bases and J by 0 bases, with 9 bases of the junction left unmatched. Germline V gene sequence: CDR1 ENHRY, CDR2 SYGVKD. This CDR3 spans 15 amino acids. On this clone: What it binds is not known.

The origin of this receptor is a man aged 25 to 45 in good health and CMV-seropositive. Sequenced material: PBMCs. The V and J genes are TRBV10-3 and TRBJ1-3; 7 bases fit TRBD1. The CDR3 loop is CATLTGLSSGNTIYF. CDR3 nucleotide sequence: TGTGCCACCTTGACAGGGCTCAGCTCTGGAAACACCATATATTTT.